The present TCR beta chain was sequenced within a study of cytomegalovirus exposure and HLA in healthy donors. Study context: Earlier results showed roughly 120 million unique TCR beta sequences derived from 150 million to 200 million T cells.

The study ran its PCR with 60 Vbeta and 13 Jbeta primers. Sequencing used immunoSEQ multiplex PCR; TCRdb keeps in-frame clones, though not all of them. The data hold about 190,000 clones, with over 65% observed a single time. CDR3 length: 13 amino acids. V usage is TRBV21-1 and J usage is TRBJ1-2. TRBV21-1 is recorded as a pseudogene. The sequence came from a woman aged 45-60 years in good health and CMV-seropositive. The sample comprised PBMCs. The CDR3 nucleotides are TGTGCCAGCAGCAAAGGGGAAGGGAGCGGCTACACCTTC. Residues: CASSKGEGSGYTF.